One sample yielded the 18 T cell receptor beta chains listed below, sequenced in a study of siplizumab effects on memory and regulatory T cells. Sequencing was performed with immunoSEQ multiplex PCR; in TCRdb, only in-frame clones are kept and a portion is missing. Here the sample spans around 110,000 clones, 94% being singletons. The sample consisted of non-Treg CD4+ T cells sorted from blood. The origin of the receptors is a human donor in good health.

This chain joins TRBV28 and TRBJ2-5; 10 bases map to TRBD2. This CDR3 has 12 residues. In germline, CDR1 is MDHEN, CDR2 SYDVKM. V lost 7 bases, J lost 9 bases, and 5 bases stayed unmatched. This chain's CDR3 is CASTQRGGPQYF. The DNA for the CDR3 is TGTGCCAGCACCCAGCGGGGGGGGCCCCAGTACTTC.

The gene calls are TRBV11-2 and TRBJ1-1; 10 bases are a match to TRBD1. V lost 4 bases and J lost 6; bases outside the gene matches: 5. CDR3 length: 14 residues. Germline V gene lookup returns CDR1 SGHAT and CDR2 FQNNGV. The CDR3 DNA is TGTGCCAGCAGCTCGACGGGACAGGGGCCTGAAGCTTTCTTT. Protein sequence: CASSSTGQGPEAFF.

In nucleotides, the CDR3 is TGTGCCAGCAGTTACTCGGACAGGCCAACCTACGAGCAGTACTTC. Its protein product is CASSYSDRPTYEQYF. V is TRBV6-5 and J is TRBJ2-7; 7 positions agree with TRBD1. Germline V gives CDR1 MNHEY, CDR2 SVGAGI. This CDR3 contains 15 residues. V shed 0 bases and J 2 bases; nucleotides not matched to a gene: 4.

The CDR3 region has the DNA TGTGCCAGTAGTGCCGGTCCAGGCCTAAGCACTGAAGCTTTCTTT. This sequence encodes CASSAGPGLSTEAFF. The chain links TRBV19 to TRBJ1-1; D unclear. CDR3 length: 15 residues. Deletions cut 5 bases from V and 4 bases from J, with 17 bases between. Germline CDR1 reads LNHDA; CDR2 reads SQIVND (reference sequence).

The chain has TRBV6-6 and TRBJ2-7, with a possible D match to TRBD2 (6 bases). V was pared by 0 bases and J by 1 base, with 10 bases between. Germline assignment: CDR1 MNHNY and CDR2 SVGAGI (reference sequence). The CDR3 is 15 residues long. The CDR3 DNA reads TGTGCCAGCAGTTACTCGGGGGGATTATCCTACGAGCAGTACTTC. Its translation: CASSYSGGLSYEQYF.

The rearrangement links TRBV30 to TRBJ2-1; TRBD2 matches 10 bases. CDR1 is GTSNPN, CDR2 SVGIG, per germline (reference sequence). The ends lost 3 bases at V and 8 bases at J; junction bases unmatched: 7. The CDR3 is made up of 14 amino acids. The CDR3 is CAWRSSGSGDEQFF. The DNA of the CDR3 is TGTGCCTGGAGGTCTAGCGGGAGTGGCGATGAGCAGTTCTTC.

The J gene is TRBJ1-1, the V gene TRBV2; tentatively, D is TRBD1 (6 bases). Germline CDR1 reads SNHLY; CDR2 reads FYNNEI. CDR3 length equals 16 residues. Trimming shortened V by 5 bases and J by 10 bases, and 26 bases separated the two germline ends. The CDR3 sequence is CASSPPPGQRMLGAFF. CDR3 in DNA: TGTGCCAGCAGTCCCCCCCCCGGACAGCGAATGCTTGGAGCTTTCTTT.

The chain has TRBV2 and TRBJ2-1; 8 nucleotides agree with TRBD2. This CDR3 has 15 amino acids. Germline CDR1 is SNHLY and CDR2 is FYNNEI. The junction had 11 bases not matched to a gene; V was cut back by 6 bases and J by 7 bases. The CDR3 nucleotides read TGTGCCAGCAGCCCGGGACTAGTATCGACTAATGAGCAGTTCTTC. It codes for CASSPGLVSTNEQFF.

The chain uses TRBV5-1 and TRBJ2-5; 8 bases match TRBD2. The V gene end was trimmed by 3 bases and the J gene end by 5 bases; junction bases not matched to a gene: 9. The CDR3 totals 15 residues. The V gene's germline CDR1 is SGHRS and CDR2 YFSETQ. The CDR3: CASSYREGGEETQYF. CDR3 DNA: TGCGCCAGCAGCTACCGGGAGGGGGGAGAGGAGACCCAGTACTTC.

The chain joins TRBV7-6 to TRBJ2-7, with D hard to call. Looked up from germline, CDR1 is SGHVS and CDR2 is FNYEAQ. This CDR3 region has 15 residues. V was shortened by 2 bases and J by 0 bases, with 11 bases between the two germline ends. The CDR3 reads CASSLFLGSSYEQYF. The CDR3 DNA is TGTGCCAGCAGCTTATTTCTAGGGTCCTCCTACGAGCAGTACTTC. The full variable domain, completed using reference TRBV7-6 and TRBJ2-7, is GAGVSQSPRYKVTKRGQDVALRCDPISGHVSLYWYRQALGQGPEFLTYFNYEAQQDKSGLPNDRFSAERPEGSISTLTIQRTEQRDSAMYRCASSLFLGSSYEQYFGPGTRLTVT.

The chain uses TRBV18 and TRBJ2-3; D may be TRBD2 (6 bases). CDR1 and CDR2 from the germline V gene are KGHSH and LQKENI. CDR3 length equals 14 residues. The V end lost 3 bases, the J end lost 6 bases, and 13 bases lay between the germline ends. The CDR3 DNA reads TGTGCCAGCTCACCGGCGGGACCGACCGATACGCAGTATTTT. It specifies CASSPAGPTDTQYF.

This chain connects TRBV4-2 to TRBJ2-3, with 8 positions matching TRBD2. This CDR3 spans 16 amino acids. Germline V lookup: CDR1 LGHNA, CDR2 YNFKEQ. After removal of 1 base from V and 1 base from J, the junction contained 4 bases not matched to a gene. This CDR3 is CASSQALTSGTDTQYF. For the CDR3, the DNA is TGTGCCAGCAGCCAAGCCTTGACTAGCGGCACAGATACGCAGTATTTT.

This chain connects TRBV19 to TRBJ1-5; D may be TRBD1 (5 bases). Per the germline V gene, CDR1 is LNHDA and CDR2 is SQIVND (reference sequence). Trimming shortened V by 5 bases and J by 5 bases, and 10 bases separated the two germline ends. The CDR3 sequence is 13 residues long. Here the CDR3 DNA reads TGTGCCAGTAGTTTGGGGGAATATCAGCCCCAGCATTTT. Translating it yields CASSLGEYQPQHF.

The J gene is TRBJ1-1, the V gene TRBV5-1, with TRBD1 identical over 8 bases. CDR1 and CDR2 from the germline V gene are SGHRS and YFSETQ. V lost 3 bases, J lost 6 bases, and 7 bases stayed unmatched. The CDR3 totals 14 residues. The CDR3 DNA reads TGCGCCAGCAGCTCAGGACAGGGAAACTCTGAAGCTTTCTTT. Amino acid sequence: CASSSGQGNSEAFF.

V gene TRBV5-1 combines with J gene TRBJ2-7; possibly TRBD1 for D (6 bases). Per the germline V gene, CDR1 is SGHRS and CDR2 is YFSETQ. The CDR3 extends over 19 amino acids. V gave up 3 bases and J gave up 3 bases, with 28 bases separating them. CDR3 residues: CASSYFDRLASLPYYEQYF. CDR3 in DNA: TGCGCCAGCAGCTATTTTGACAGGCTGGCATCTCTCCCGTACTACGAGCAGTACTTC.

Comment on this clone: The same CDR3 also results from other DNA sequences found in this sample. This rearrangement joins TRBV9 to TRBJ1-3, with TRBD1 matching 9 bases. After removal of 3 bases from V and 4 bases from J, the junction contained 2 bases not matched to a gene. This CDR3 has 14 amino acids. CDR1 is SGDLS, CDR2 YYNGEE, per germline. This chain's CDR3 is CASSADRGGNTIYF. Written as DNA, the CDR3 is TGTGCCAGCAGCGCCGACAGGGGGGGAAACACCATATATTTT.

The count of this clone is one. The chain combines TRBV18 with TRBJ1-1; TRBD1 agrees at 7 bases. The V and J ends lost 6 bases and 0 bases, in that order; junction bases with no gene match: 7. Germline V gene sequence: CDR1 KGHSH, CDR2 LQKENI. The CDR3 is 15 amino acids. CDR3 sequence: CASSPGTAMNTEAFF. The DNA for the CDR3 is TGTGCCAGCTCCCCCGGGACAGCGATGAACACTGAAGCTTTCTTT.

V usage is TRBV7-3 and J usage is TRBJ2-3; 9 bases agree with TRBD2. The CDR3 contains 17 residues. V gave up 0 bases and J gave up 2 bases; unmatched junction bases: 6. Germline loops: CDR1 SGHTA, CDR2 FQGTGA. The CDR3 coding sequence is TGTGCCAGCAGCTTAACGTTATTAGCGGGAGCCACAGATACGCAGTATTTT. Residues: CASSLTLLAGATDTQYF.